The 12 T cell receptor beta chains presented below share a single source sample, sequenced in a study of T cell repertoires in cytomegalovirus infection. The antigens for these receptors are not known. Using its own MiXCR run on the reads, TCRdb lists one record per CDR3 protein. The data contain approximately 910,000 distinct CDR3 sequences, approximately 31% of them seen just once; the ten biggest clones take up around an eighth. The source was cultured CD8+ T cells from PBMCs, collected from culture after CMV antigen stimulation. These receptors all stem from a human donor in good health (CMV status not recorded). Some clones in this sample may be carry-over from other donors' samples.

The table lists this clonotype with a few counts. The V gene is TRBV12-3 or TRBV12-4, the J gene TRBJ2-7, with D perhaps TRBD2 (5 bases). Between the trimmed V and J ends, which lost 7 bases and 5 bases, there was a span of 18 bases. The CDR3 runs 14 residues. The CDR3 region has the DNA TGTGCCAGCACCGGAATCCCTAGCACCCACGAGCAGTACTTC. Translation gives CASTGIPSTHEQYF.

This clonotype has a handful of counts. The rearrangement links TRBV6-2 or TRBV6-3 to TRBJ2-7; 7 bases are a match to TRBD1. V was clipped by 0 bases and J by 3 bases; unmatched bases: 11. The CDR3 runs to 17 residues. Germline V gives CDR1 MNHEY, CDR2 SVGEGT. CDR3 DNA: TGTGCCAGCAGTTACTCGACCTCCGACAGGGATGACTACGAGCAGTACTTC. Translating it yields CASSYSTSDRDDYEQYF.

Only a few counts were recorded for this clonotype. A much more abundant neighbour one base away suggests this may be a read error. This sequence joins TRBV27 and TRBJ1-2; 7 nucleotides agree with TRBD1. Per the germline V gene, CDR1 is MNHEY and CDR2 is SMNVEV (reference sequence). The V gene end was trimmed by 7 bases and the J gene end by 2 bases; junction bases not matched to a gene: 1. The CDR3 spans 12 residues. CDR3 in amino acids: CASMTGNYGYTF. In DNA form, the CDR3 reads TGTGCCAGCATGACAGGGAACTATGGCTACACCTTC.

The chain uses TRBV6-5 and TRBJ2-1; possible D gene TRBD1, 6 bases. From germline, CDR1 is MNHEY and CDR2 SVGAGI. There are 11 residues in the CDR3. As DNA, the CDR3 is TGTGCGATCGGACAGCTCAATGAGCAGTTCTTC. The encoded protein is CAIGQLNEQFF.

This clonotype was found once. The chain carries TRBV15 and TRBJ1-2; no reliable D call. Germline CDR1 and CDR2: LNHNV and YYDKDF (reference sequence). The CDR3 runs to 18 residues. Trimming pared 1 base from V and 1 base from J, leaving 19 bases between. This CDR3 reads CATSRVGPVLNYNYGYTF. DNA for the CDR3: TGTGCCACCAGCAGAGTAGGGCCCGTTCTGAATTATAACTATGGCTACACCTTC.

This clonotype was picked up many times. This sequence joins TRBV28 and TRBJ2-5; possibly TRBD1 for D (6 bases). The V gene's germline CDR1 is MDHEN and CDR2 SYDVKM. V was cut by 2 bases and J by 1 base, with 8 bases left in between. The CDR3 is made up of 14 amino acids. In DNA, the CDR3 is TGTGCCAGCAGTTTAGTACAGGGCCAAGAGACCCAGTACTTC. It yields the protein CASSLVQGQETQYF.

CDR3 loop: CASTRRQGNTEAFF. CDR3 DNA sequence: TGTGCCAGTACGCGACGGCAGGGGAACACTGAAGCTTTCTTT. The rearrangement links TRBV19 to TRBJ1-1; possibly TRBD1 for D (5 bases). The V end lost 7 bases, the J end lost 1 base, and 13 bases lay between the germline ends. CDR1 is LNHDA and CDR2 is SQIVND in the germline V gene (reference sequence). The CDR3 covers 14 residues. The variable domain in full, completed from reference TRBV19 and TRBJ1-1, reads DGGITQSPKYLFRKEGQNVTLSCEQNLNHDAMYWYRQDPGQGLRLIYYSQIVNDFQKGDIAEGYSVSREKKESFPLTVTSAQKNPTAFYLCASTRRQGNTEAFFGQGTRLTVV.

The genes are TRBV5-4 and TRBJ2-5, with TRBD2 matching over 13 bases. The CDR3 has 15 amino acids. Germline V gives CDR1 SGHNT, CDR2 YYREEE (reference sequence). Trimming at V came to 5 bases and at J to 8 bases, leaving 9 bases not matched to a gene. The CDR3 nucleotides are TGTGCCAGCAGTACTACTAGCGGGGGGGAGGAAACCCAGTACTTC. The encoded protein is CASSTTSGGEETQYF.

The CDR3, as DNA: TGCGCCAGCAGCTTGGCGGGGTCAGCTTATGGCTACACCTTC. The encoded protein is CASSLAGSAYGYTF. This chain links TRBV5-1 with TRBJ1-2; no definite D call. The CDR3 is made up of 14 amino acids. Trimming removed 0 bases at V and 5 bases at J, with 11 bases between. CDR1 is SGHRS and CDR2 is YFSETQ in the germline V gene.

This clonotype was detected many times. CDR3 DNA: TGTGCCAGCAGCTTAAGTAGGGCACGCTTGAACACTGAAGCTTTCTTT. It specifies CASSLSRARLNTEAFF. This chain links TRBV7-8 with TRBJ1-1; no definite D call. Germline lookup yields CDR1 SGHVS and CDR2 FQNEAQ. V lost 2 bases, J lost 0 bases, and 13 bases lay in between. This CDR3 has 16 residues.

The rearrangement uses TRBV11-2 and TRBJ2-1; D ambiguous. V lost 5 bases and J lost 1, with 15 bases in between. The CDR3 is 16 residues long. The germline V gene encodes CDR1 SGHAT and CDR2 FQNNGV. CDR3 DNA sequence: TGTGCCAGCAGCCCCCCAGAGGACCCATCCTACAATGAGCAGTTCTTC. This sequence encodes CASSPPEDPSYNEQFF.

The rearrangement links TRBV6-1 to TRBJ1-1, with TRBD1 as a possible D gene (6 bases). This CDR3 has 11 residues. V gave up 10 bases and J gave up 9 bases, with 15 bases separating them. Germline CDR1 is MNHNS and CDR2 is SASEGT. The CDR3 region is CAIYSGGKAFF. The CDR3 nucleotides read TGTGCCATCTACTCCGGGGGCAAAGCTTTCTTT.